This T cell receptor beta chain is from a study of blood T cell repertoires in COVID-19. Study-wide background: Specimens from acute and convalescent COVID-19 originated in the United States, Italy and Spain. T cells, B-cell-depleted T cells, or PBMCs supplied cDNA or gDNA.

Original handling: Researchers report that nucleated cell counts were estimated from reference gene primer amplification. Only in-frame clones appear in the TCRdb table, and some are missing; sequencing was by immunoSEQ multiplex PCR. The V and J calls and clone size come from that table; D and trimming were worked out from the DNA. Here the sample spans about 140,000 clones, more than 80% being singletons. Only one count was recorded for this clone. Trimming removed 4 bases from V and 0 bases from J; junction bases left unmatched: 12. Per the germline V gene, CDR1 is LNHDA and CDR2 is SQIVND (reference sequence). The CDR3 is 19 amino acids.

The TCR was taken from a woman in her sixties with active COVID-19. The specimen sequenced was peripheral blood. The chain carries TRBV19 and TRBJ2-6; 7 bases fit TRBD1. The CDR3 DNA sequence: TGTGCCAGTAGTACGAATTTACAGGGGCCTAGCTCTGGGGCCAACGTCCTGACTTTC. Translating it yields CASSTNLQGPSSGANVLTF. The full variable domain, rest sourced from reference TRBV19 and TRBJ2-6, is DGGITQSPKYLFRKEGQNVTLSCEQNLNHDAMYWYRQDPGQGLRLIYYSQIVNDFQKGDIAEGYSVSREKKESFPLTVTSAQKNPTAFYLCASSTNLQGPSSGANVLTFGAGSRLTVL.